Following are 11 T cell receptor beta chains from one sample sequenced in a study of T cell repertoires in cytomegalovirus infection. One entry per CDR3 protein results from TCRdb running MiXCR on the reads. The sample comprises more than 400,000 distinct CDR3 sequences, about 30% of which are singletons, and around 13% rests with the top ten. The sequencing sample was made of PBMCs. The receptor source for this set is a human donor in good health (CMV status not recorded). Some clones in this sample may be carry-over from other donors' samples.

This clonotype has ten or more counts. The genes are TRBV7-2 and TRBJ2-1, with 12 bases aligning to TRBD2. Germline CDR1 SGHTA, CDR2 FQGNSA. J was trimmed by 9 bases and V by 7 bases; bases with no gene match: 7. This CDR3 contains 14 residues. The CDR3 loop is CASKTSGSRTEQFF. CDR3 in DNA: TGTGCCAGCAAGACTAGCGGGAGTAGGACTGAGCAGTTCTTC. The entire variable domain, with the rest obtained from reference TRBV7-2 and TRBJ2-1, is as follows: GAGVSQSPSNKVTEKGKDVELRCDPISGHTALYWYRQSLGQGLEFLIYFQGNSAPDKSGLPSDRFSAERTGGSVSTLTIQRTQQEDSAVYLCASKTSGSRTEQFFGPGTRLTVL.

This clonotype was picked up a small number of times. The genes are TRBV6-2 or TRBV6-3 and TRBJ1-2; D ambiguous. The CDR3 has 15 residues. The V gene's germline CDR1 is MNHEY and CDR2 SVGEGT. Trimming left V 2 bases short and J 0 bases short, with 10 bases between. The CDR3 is CASSYGDSTNYGYTF. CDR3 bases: TGTGCCAGCAGTTACGGGGATTCCACTAACTATGGCTACACCTTC.

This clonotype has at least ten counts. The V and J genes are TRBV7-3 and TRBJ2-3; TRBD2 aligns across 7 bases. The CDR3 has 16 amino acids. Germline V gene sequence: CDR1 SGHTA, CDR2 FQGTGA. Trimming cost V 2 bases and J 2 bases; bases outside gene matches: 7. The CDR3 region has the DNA TGTGCCAGCAGCTTAGGTGCTAGCGGAAACACAGATACGCAGTATTTT. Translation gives CASSLGASGNTDTQYF.

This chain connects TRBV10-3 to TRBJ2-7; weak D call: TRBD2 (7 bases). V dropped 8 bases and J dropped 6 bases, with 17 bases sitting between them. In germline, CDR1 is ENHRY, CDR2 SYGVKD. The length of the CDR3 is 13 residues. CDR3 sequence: CAIAGDTFSEQYF. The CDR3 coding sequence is TGTGCCATCGCGGGGGACACCTTCTCCGAGCAGTACTTC.

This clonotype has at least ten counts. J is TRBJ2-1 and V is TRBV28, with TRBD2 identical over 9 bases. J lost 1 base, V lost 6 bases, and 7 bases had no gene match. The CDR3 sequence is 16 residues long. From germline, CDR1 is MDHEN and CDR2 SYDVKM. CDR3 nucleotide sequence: TGTGCCAGCAGCTCGCGAACTAGCGGGTCCTACAATGAGCAGTTCTTC. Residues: CASSSRTSGSYNEQFF.

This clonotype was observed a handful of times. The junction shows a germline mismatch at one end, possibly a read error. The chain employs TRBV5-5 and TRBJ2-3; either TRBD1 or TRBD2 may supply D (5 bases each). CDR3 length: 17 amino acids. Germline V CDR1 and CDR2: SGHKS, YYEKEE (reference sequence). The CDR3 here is CASRSGAPPRGTDTQYF. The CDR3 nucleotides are TGTGCCAGCAGGTCCGGGGCCCCGCCAAGGGGCACGGATACGCAGTATTTT.

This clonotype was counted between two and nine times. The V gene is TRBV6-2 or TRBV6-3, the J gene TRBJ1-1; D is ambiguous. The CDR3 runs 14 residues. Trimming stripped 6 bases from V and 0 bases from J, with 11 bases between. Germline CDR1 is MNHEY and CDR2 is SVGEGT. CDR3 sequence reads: CASRDGFMNTEAFF. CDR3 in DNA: TGTGCCAGCAGGGACGGGTTTATGAACACTGAAGCTTTCTTT.

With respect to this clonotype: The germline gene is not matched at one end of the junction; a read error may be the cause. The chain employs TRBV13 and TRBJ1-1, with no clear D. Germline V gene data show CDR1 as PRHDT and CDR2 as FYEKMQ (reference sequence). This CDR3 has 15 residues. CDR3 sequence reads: CASSLEPGEETEAFF. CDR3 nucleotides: TGCGCCAGCAGCTTGGAACCTGGGGAGGAGACTGAAGCTTTCTTT.

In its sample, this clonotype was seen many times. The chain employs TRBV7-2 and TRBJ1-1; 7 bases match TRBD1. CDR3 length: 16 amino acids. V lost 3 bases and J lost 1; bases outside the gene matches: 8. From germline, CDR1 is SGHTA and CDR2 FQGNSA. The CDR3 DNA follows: TGTGCCAGCAGCTTCAGCGGGACAGCCGCGAACACTGAAGCTTTCTTT. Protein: CASSFSGTAANTEAFF.

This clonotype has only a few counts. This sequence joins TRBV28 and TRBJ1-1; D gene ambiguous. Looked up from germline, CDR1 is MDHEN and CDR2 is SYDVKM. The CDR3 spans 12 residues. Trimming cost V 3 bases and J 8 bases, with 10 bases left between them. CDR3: CASSFPGREAFF. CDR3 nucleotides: TGTGCCAGCAGTTTCCCGGGCAGGGAAGCTTTCTTT.

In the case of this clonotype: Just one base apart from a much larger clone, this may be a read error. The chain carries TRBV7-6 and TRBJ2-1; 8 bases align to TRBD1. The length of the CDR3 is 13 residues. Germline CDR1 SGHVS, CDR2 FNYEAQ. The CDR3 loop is CTSSEGTGLEQFF. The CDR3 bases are TGTACCAGCAGCGAGGGGACAGGCCTTGAGCAGTTCTTC.